These 32 T cell receptor beta chains were all obtained from the same sample, sequenced in a study of cytomegalovirus exposure and HLA in healthy donors. The assay was immunoSEQ multiplex PCR, and TCRdb's table has in-frame clones only and misses some. Here the sample spans some 260,000 clones, 90% being singletons. Sequenced: PBMCs. The receptor set was obtained from a woman in her 30s in good health and CMV-seronegative.

The chain couples TRBV4-3 to TRBJ2-5; D might be TRBD1 (5 bases). The V end lost 0 bases, the J end lost 5 bases, and 13 bases lay between the germline ends. CDR1 and CDR2 from the germline V gene are LGHNA and YSLEER. The CDR3 totals 15 residues. The CDR3 DNA follows: TGCGCCAGCAGCCAAGAAGGGGCCCCCATCGAGACCCAGTACTTC. It specifies CASSQEGAPIETQYF.

V and J are TRBV7-2 and TRBJ2-5; 10 nucleotides agree with TRBD1. J was trimmed by 3 bases and V by 4 bases; bases with no gene match: 8. This CDR3 is built from 16 residues. In germline, CDR1 is SGHTA, CDR2 FQGNSA. The CDR3: CASSSTLGQGKETQYF. CDR3 nucleotide sequence: TGTGCCAGCAGCTCAACCCTGGGACAGGGGAAAGAGACCCAGTACTTC. The variable domain in full, with the rest retrieved from reference TRBV7-2 and TRBJ2-5, is GAGVSQSPSNKVTEKGKDVELRCDPISGHTALYWYRQSLGQGLEFLIYFQGNSAPDKSGLPSDRFSAERTGGSVSTLTIQRTQQEDSAVYLCASSSTLGQGKETQYFGPGTRLLVL.

This clone was observed a handful of times. This sequence joins TRBV7-9 and TRBJ2-7, with D possibly TRBD2 on 6 matching bases. Per the germline V gene, CDR1 is SEHNR and CDR2 is FQNEAQ (reference sequence). V was cut by 4 bases and J by 3 bases, with 19 bases left in between. CDR3 length equals 16 residues. The CDR3 protein is CASSSTRGGGNYEQYF. The CDR3 DNA is TGTGCCAGCAGCTCCACCCGGGGAGGAGGGAACTACGAGCAGTACTTC.

The chain has TRBV7-9 and TRBJ2-6; TRBD1 might be the D (5 bases). This CDR3 spans 13 amino acids. CDR1 is SEHNR, CDR2 FQNEAQ, per germline (reference sequence). Trimming cost V 4 bases and J 4 bases, with 5 bases left between them. CDR3 sequence reads: CASSYRGANVLTF. CDR3 DNA sequence: TGTGCCAGCAGCTACAGGGGGGCCAACGTCCTGACTTTC.

The chain joins TRBV15 to TRBJ2-7, with 10 bases identical to TRBD1. CDR1 is LNHNV and CDR2 is YYDKDF in the germline V gene (reference sequence). This CDR3 is 15 amino acids long. Germline trimming cut 3 bases from V and 3 bases from J; bases unmatched to any gene: 5. The CDR3 loop reads CATSRTGTGVYEQYF. CDR3 coding DNA: TGTGCCACCAGCAGGACCGGGACAGGGGTCTACGAGCAGTACTTC.

V gene TRBV19 combines with J gene TRBJ2-1; D possibly matches TRBD1 or TRBD2 (6 bases each). This CDR3 contains 14 residues. Germline-derived CDR1 and CDR2 are LNHDA and SQIVND (reference sequence). V gave up 6 bases and J gave up 5 bases, with 14 bases separating them. In DNA form, the CDR3 reads TGTGCCAGTAGGAAATGGGGGGCGAACAATGAGCAGTTCTTC. Translation gives CASRKWGANNEQFF.

This CDR3 reads CASSLASEGASNQPQHF. The CDR3 nucleotides read TGTGCCAGCAGCTTAGCCTCGGAGGGTGCGAGCAATCAGCCCCAGCATTTT. J is TRBJ1-5 and V is TRBV7-9; D gene ambiguous. The CDR3 length is 17 residues. Germline assignment: CDR1 SEHNR and CDR2 FQNEAQ (reference sequence). The V and J ends lost 0 bases and 1 base respectively, with 13 bases between them.

This chain uses TRBV19 with TRBJ2-7; 13 bases are shared with TRBD2. The junction had 13 bases not matched to a gene; V was cut back by 5 bases and J by 3 bases. CDR3 length equals 18 residues. The germline V gene has CDR1 LNHDA and CDR2 SQIVND (reference sequence). In DNA, the CDR3 is TGTGCCAGTAGTGGAGGAGGGACTAGCGGGACACCTTACTACGAGCAGTACTTC. It is translated as CASSGGGTSGTPYYEQYF. The whole variable domain, filled in from reference TRBV19 and TRBJ2-7, reads DGGITQSPKYLFRKEGQNVTLSCEQNLNHDAMYWYRQDPGQGLRLIYYSQIVNDFQKGDIAEGYSVSREKKESFPLTVTSAQKNPTAFYLCASSGGGTSGTPYYEQYFGPGTRLTVT.

The chain uses TRBV6-5 and TRBJ2-2, with D perhaps matching TRBD2 (5 bases). There are 13 residues in the CDR3. Looked up from germline, CDR1 is MNHEY and CDR2 is SVGAGI. Trimming left V 7 bases short and J 1 base short, with 7 bases between. The CDR3 DNA reads TGTGCCAGCAACGGAGGGAACACCGGGGAGCTGTTTTTT. It specifies CASNGGNTGELFF.

The V and J genes are TRBV27 and TRBJ2-1; 9 bases align to TRBD2. Germline CDR1 MNHEY, CDR2 SMNVEV (reference sequence). This CDR3 is 14 amino acids long. V was clipped by 7 bases and J by 7 bases; unmatched bases: 8. The chain's CDR3 is CASTSGVFGNEQFF. CDR3 nucleotide sequence: TGTGCCAGCACTAGCGGGGTCTTCGGGAATGAGCAGTTCTTC.

The chain employs TRBV4-2 and TRBJ2-1; 9 nucleotides line up with TRBD2. Germline loops: CDR1 LGHNA, CDR2 YNFKEQ. Losses at the gene ends were 0 bases for V and 7 bases for J; bases not matched to a gene: 16. CDR3 length: 19 amino acids. CDR3 in DNA: TGTGCCAGCAGCCAAGAAGGAAGACTTTCTAGCGGGGACCCAAATGAGCAGTTCTTC. This sequence encodes CASSQEGRLSSGDPNEQFF.

The chain has TRBV5-6 and TRBJ1-2, with TRBD1 identical over 8 bases. The CDR3 spans 13 residues. The V gene's germline CDR1 is SGHDT and CDR2 YYEEEE. V gave up 2 bases and J gave up 13 bases; unmatched junction bases: 10. The chain's CDR3 is CASSFGTGRVGTF. CDR3 nucleotides: TGTGCCAGCAGCTTCGGGACAGGACGGGTGGGCACCTTC. Looking up the rest from reference TRBV5-6 and TRBJ1-2 gives the full variable domain: DAGVTQSPTHLIKTRGQQVTLRCSPKSGHDTVSWYQQALGQGPQFIFQYYEEEERQRGNFPDRFSGHQFPNYSSELNVNALLLGDSALYLCASSFGTGRVGTFGSGTRLTVV.

This sequence joins TRBV10-2 and TRBJ2-7, with unresolved D. The CDR3 totals 13 residues. Germline CDR1 reads WSHSY; CDR2 reads SAAADI. Trimming pared 6 bases from V and 2 bases from J, leaving 11 bases between. The CDR3 loop is CASSRRLTYEQYF. CDR3 sequence (DNA): TGCGCCAGCAGCCGACGGTTAACCTACGAGCAGTACTTC.

The chain is built from TRBV7-9 and TRBJ2-1, with TRBD1 matching over 8 bases. CDR1 is SEHNR and CDR2 is FQNEAQ in the germline V gene (reference sequence). This CDR3 has 18 residues. The J segment lost 5 bases and the V segment lost 2 bases, leaving 14 bases of the junction unmatched. The CDR3 DNA sequence: TGTGCCAGCAGCTTAAGGAGGCTCCCGGACAGGGCGGACAATGAGCAGTTCTTC. It translates to CASSLRRLPDRADNEQFF.

The CDR3 DNA reads as TGTGCCAGCAGCGTAGCGGGGGGGCCAGAGACCCAGTACTTC. The encoded protein is CASSVAGGPETQYF. The chain combines TRBV9 with TRBJ2-5; 8 nucleotides match TRBD2. The CDR3 loop spans 14 amino acids. The junction had 2 bases not matched to a gene; V was cut back by 0 bases and J by 4 bases. Germline CDR1 is SGDLS and CDR2 is YYNGEE.

The chain uses TRBV9 and TRBJ2-1, with D tentatively TRBD2 (6 bases). V was clipped by 3 bases and J by 0 bases, with 13 bases between them. Germline CDR1 is SGDLS and CDR2 is YYNGEE. There are 16 residues in the CDR3. The CDR3 DNA sequence: TGTGCCAGCAGCGGAGGTGGAGGGAGCTCCTACAATGAGCAGTTCTTC. Translation gives CASSGGGGSSYNEQFF.

V usage is TRBV28 and J usage is TRBJ1-1; weak D call: TRBD1 (6 bases). CDR1 and CDR2 from the germline V gene are MDHEN and SYDVKM. V lost 6 bases to trimming and J lost 5 bases, with 16 bases between them. The CDR3 contains 14 residues. CDR3 bases: TGTGCCAGCAGACAGGGACGGTGGGGGACTGAAGCTTTCTTT. Its protein product is CASRQGRWGTEAFF. Supplemented by reference TRBV28 and TRBJ1-1, the full variable domain reads DVKVTQSSRYLVKRTGEKVFLECVQDMDHENMFWYRQDPGLGLRLIYFSYDVKMKEKGDIPEGYSVSREKKERFSLILESASTNQTSMYLCASRQGRWGTEAFFGQGTRLTVV.

V usage is TRBV28 and J usage is TRBJ1-4; the D is unclear. Per the germline V gene, CDR1 is MDHEN and CDR2 is SYDVKM. V lost 8 bases and J 7 bases, leaving 14 bases between the germline ends. The CDR3 is 13 residues long. CDR3 region: CASAKGWGEKLFF. DNA of the CDR3: TGTGCCAGCGCTAAGGGATGGGGTGAAAAACTGTTTTTT.

The chain carries TRBV27 and TRBJ2-3; D possibly corresponds to TRBD2 (6 bases). The germline V gene encodes CDR1 MNHEY and CDR2 SMNVEV (reference sequence). The germline V and J ends were trimmed by 6 bases and 1 base, with 20 bases remaining between them. The CDR3 totals 17 residues. The CDR3 bases are TGTGCCAGCAGCCGAATCGAGGCAGGCGGGGGCACAGATACGCAGTATTTT. Amino acids: CASSRIEAGGGTDTQYF.

V and J are TRBV18 and TRBJ2-1; D unresolved. Germline values: CDR1 KGHSH, CDR2 LQKENI. The CDR3 has 13 amino acids. The germline V and J ends were trimmed by 6 bases and 5 bases, with 11 bases remaining between them. DNA of the CDR3: TGTGCCAGCTCGCCGCAAAAGGACAATGAGCAGTTCTTC. Translation gives CASSPQKDNEQFF.

The chain links TRBV5-4 to TRBJ2-6; D remains ambiguous. V was cut by 5 bases and J by 0 bases, with 9 bases left in between. Germline CDR1 is SGHNT and CDR2 is YYREEE (reference sequence). The CDR3 is 15 amino acids. The DNA for the CDR3 is TGTGCCAGCAGTCCCGGTCTCTCTGGGGCCAACGTCCTGACTTTC. Amino acids: CASSPGLSGANVLTF.

The chain links TRBV9 to TRBJ2-7; no clear D gene. Trimming cost V 0 bases and J 4 bases, with 14 bases left between them. The length of the CDR3 is 15 residues. Germline CDR1 reads SGDLS; CDR2 reads YYNGEE. The CDR3 sequence: CASSVGYGTHYEQYF. In nucleotides, the CDR3 is TGTGCCAGCAGCGTAGGGTACGGCACCCATTACGAGCAGTACTTC. The full variable domain, its missing parts supplied by reference TRBV9 and TRBJ2-7, is DSGVTQTPKHLITATGQRVTLRCSPRSGDLSVYWYQQSLDQGLQFLIQYYNGEERAKGNILERFSAQQFPDLHSELNLSSLELGDSALYFCASSVGYGTHYEQYFGPGTRLTVT.

The chain has TRBV29-1 and TRBJ1-2; possible D gene TRBD1, 6 bases. Between the trimmed V and J ends, which lost 5 bases and 2 bases, there was a span of 18 bases. CDR1 is SQVTM and CDR2 is ANQGSEA in the germline V gene. This CDR3 spans 15 amino acids. For the CDR3, the DNA is TGCAGCGTTACACTAATGGGGACACCCAACTATGGCTACACCTTC. Translation: CSVTLMGTPNYGYTF.

The J gene is TRBJ2-7, the V gene TRBV30, with D tentatively TRBD1 (6 bases). The germline V gene encodes CDR1 GTSNPN and CDR2 SVGIG (reference sequence). This CDR3 has 12 amino acids. Trimming cost V 0 bases and J 6 bases, with 9 bases left between them. The DNA of the CDR3 is TGTGCCTGGAGTGTACGAGGGGGCGAGCAGTACTTC. Amino acids: CAWSVRGGEQYF.

This chain uses TRBV4-1 with TRBJ2-7; 9 nucleotides align to TRBD2. CDR3 size: 19 residues. The V gene end was trimmed by 3 bases and the J gene end by 1 base; junction bases not matched to a gene: 16. The germline CDR1 and CDR2 sequences are MGHRA and YSYEKL. Here the CDR3 DNA reads TGCGCCAGCAGCCAGATAGCGGGAGCTCGGGAGCCCCCTTCCTACGAGCAGTACTTC. Translating it yields CASSQIAGAREPPSYEQYF.

This chain joins TRBV6-4 and TRBJ2-3; D not certain. This CDR3 is 13 amino acids long. V gave up 6 bases and J gave up 1 base, with 8 bases separating them. CDR1 is MRHNA and CDR2 is SNTAGT in the germline V gene. The CDR3 loop is CASRQTGTDTQYF. CDR3 DNA sequence: TGTGCCAGCAGGCAGACTGGCACAGATACGCAGTATTTT.

This clone was observed once. The chain combines TRBV5-1 with TRBJ2-1; D may be TRBD1 or TRBD2 (5 bases each). Per the germline V gene, CDR1 is SGHRS and CDR2 is YFSETQ. CDR3 length: 14 residues. With 8 bases removed from V and 8 bases from J, the gap between germline ends came to 20 bases. CDR3 protein: CASQRDVNSDEQFF. The CDR3, as DNA: TGCGCCAGTCAACGGGACGTGAATAGCGATGAGCAGTTCTTC.

The gene calls are TRBV29-1 and TRBJ1-1, with TRBD1 matching 7 bases. From germline, CDR1 is SQVTM and CDR2 ANQGSEA. The CDR3 runs to 14 residues. The ends lost 3 bases at V and 4 bases at J; junction bases unmatched: 8. Written as DNA, the CDR3 is TGCAGCGTTGACCCAGGACAGGTTTCCACTGAAGCTTTCTTT. This gives the protein CSVDPGQVSTEAFF.

This clone is a singleton in its sample. The V and J genes are TRBV19 and TRBJ2-6; the match to TRBD2 covers 7 bases. Trimming removed 10 bases from V and 0 bases from J; junction bases left unmatched: 9. This CDR3 contains 16 residues. The germline CDR1 and CDR2 sequences are LNHDA and SQIVND (reference sequence). The CDR3 DNA reads as TGTGCCACCGCGGGACTATTTGACTCTGGGGCCAACGTCCTGACTTTC. This sequence encodes CATAGLFDSGANVLTF.

The V gene is TRBV2, the J gene TRBJ2-3; 10 bases agree with TRBD2. This CDR3 has 17 residues. Per the germline V gene, CDR1 is SNHLY and CDR2 is FYNNEI. Unmatched junction bases numbered 7, after V lost 2 bases and J lost 2 bases. The chain's CDR3 is CASSELGLADLTDTQYF. The CDR3 DNA sequence: TGTGCCAGCAGTGAACTCGGACTAGCGGACCTCACAGATACGCAGTATTTT.

The rearrangement uses TRBV5-5 and TRBJ2-7; 7 bases fit TRBD2. The CDR3 has 15 amino acids. The junction had 6 bases not matched to a gene; V was cut back by 1 base and J by 2 bases. Germline CDR1 reads SGHKS; CDR2 reads YYEKEE (reference sequence). The CDR3 reads CASSLLAGVAYEQYF. The CDR3 DNA sequence: TGTGCCAGCAGCTTGCTGGCGGGAGTTGCCTACGAGCAGTACTTC.

This clone has a single count. The CDR3 region is CASSYGDRGYEQYF. The CDR3 coding sequence is TGTGCCAGCAGTTACGGGGACAGGGGCTACGAGCAGTACTTC. This chain links TRBV6-5 with TRBJ2-7; 10 bases match TRBD1. This CDR3 contains 14 residues. The V gene end was trimmed by 2 bases and the J gene end by 3 bases; junction bases not matched to a gene: 1. CDR1 MNHEY and CDR2 SVGAGI come from the germline V gene.